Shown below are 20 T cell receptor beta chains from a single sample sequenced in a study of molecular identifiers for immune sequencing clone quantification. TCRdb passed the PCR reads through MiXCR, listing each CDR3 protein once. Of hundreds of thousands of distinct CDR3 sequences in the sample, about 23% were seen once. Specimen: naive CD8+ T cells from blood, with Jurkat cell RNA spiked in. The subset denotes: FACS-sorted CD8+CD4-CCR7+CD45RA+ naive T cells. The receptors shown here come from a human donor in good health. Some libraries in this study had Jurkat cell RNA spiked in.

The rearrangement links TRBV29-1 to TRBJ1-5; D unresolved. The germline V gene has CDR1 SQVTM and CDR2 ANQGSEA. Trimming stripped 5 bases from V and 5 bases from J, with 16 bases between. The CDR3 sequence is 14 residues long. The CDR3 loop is CSVLSDELDQPQHF. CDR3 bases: TGCAGCGTTCTTTCGGACGAACTTGATCAGCCCCAGCATTTT.

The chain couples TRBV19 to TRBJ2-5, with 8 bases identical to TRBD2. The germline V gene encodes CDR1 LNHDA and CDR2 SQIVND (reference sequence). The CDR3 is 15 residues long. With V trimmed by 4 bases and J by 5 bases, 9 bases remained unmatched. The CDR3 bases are TGTGCCAGTAGTAGCTGGACTAGCAGTGACGAGACCCAGTACTTC. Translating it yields CASSSWTSSDETQYF.

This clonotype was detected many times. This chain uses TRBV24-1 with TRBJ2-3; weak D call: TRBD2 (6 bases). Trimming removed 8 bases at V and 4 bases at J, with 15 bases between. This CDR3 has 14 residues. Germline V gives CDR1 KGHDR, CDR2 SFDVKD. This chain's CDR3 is CATKAAGTPDTQYF. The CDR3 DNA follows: TGTGCCACCAAGGCTGCGGGAACGCCAGATACGCAGTATTTT.

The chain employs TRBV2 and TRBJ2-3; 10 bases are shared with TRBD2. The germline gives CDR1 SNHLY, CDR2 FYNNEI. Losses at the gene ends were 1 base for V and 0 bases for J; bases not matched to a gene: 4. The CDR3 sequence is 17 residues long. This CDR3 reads CASSEGLAGVSTDTQYF. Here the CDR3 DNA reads TGTGCCAGCAGTGAAGGGCTAGCGGGGGTTAGCACAGATACGCAGTATTTT. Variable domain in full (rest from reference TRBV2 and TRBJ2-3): EPEVTQTPSHQVTQMGQEVILRCVPISNHLYFYWYRQILGQKVEFLVSFYNNEISEKSEIFDDQFSVERPDGSNFTLKIRSTKLEDSAMYFCASSEGLAGVSTDTQYFGPGTRLTVL.

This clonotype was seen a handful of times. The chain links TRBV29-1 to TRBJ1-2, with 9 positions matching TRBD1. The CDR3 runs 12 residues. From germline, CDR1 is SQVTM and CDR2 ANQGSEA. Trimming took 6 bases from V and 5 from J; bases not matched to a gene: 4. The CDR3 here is CSVDRGTYGYTF. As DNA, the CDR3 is TGCAGCGTGGACAGGGGAACGTATGGCTACACCTTC. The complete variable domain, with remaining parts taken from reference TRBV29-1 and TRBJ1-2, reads SAVISQKPSRDICQRGTSLTIQCQVDSQVTMMFWYRQQPGQSLTLIATANQGSEATYESGFVIDKFPISRPNLTFSTLTVSNMSPEDSSIYLCSVDRGTYGYTFGSGTRLTVV.

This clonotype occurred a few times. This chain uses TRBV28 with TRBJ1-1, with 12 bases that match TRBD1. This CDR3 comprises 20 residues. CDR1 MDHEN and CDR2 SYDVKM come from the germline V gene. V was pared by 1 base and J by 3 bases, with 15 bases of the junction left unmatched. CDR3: CASSLLQSGTGGFWYTEAFF. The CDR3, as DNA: TGTGCCAGCAGTTTATTGCAGTCCGGGACAGGGGGCTTTTGGTACACTGAAGCTTTCTTT.

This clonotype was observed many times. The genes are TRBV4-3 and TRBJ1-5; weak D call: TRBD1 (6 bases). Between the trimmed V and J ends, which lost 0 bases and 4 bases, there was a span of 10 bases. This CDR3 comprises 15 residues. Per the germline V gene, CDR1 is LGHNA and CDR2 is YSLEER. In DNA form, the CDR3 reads TGCGCCAGCAGCCAAGATCGGACAGTGAATCAGCCCCAGCATTTT. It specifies CASSQDRTVNQPQHF.

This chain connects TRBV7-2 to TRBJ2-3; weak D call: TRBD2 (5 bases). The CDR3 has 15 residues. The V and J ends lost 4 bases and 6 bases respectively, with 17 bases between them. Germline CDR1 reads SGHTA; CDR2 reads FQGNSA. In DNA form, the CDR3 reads TGTGCCAGCAGCTCCGGCGCACTAGTAGTGGATACGCAGTATTTT. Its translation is CASSSGALVVDTQYF.

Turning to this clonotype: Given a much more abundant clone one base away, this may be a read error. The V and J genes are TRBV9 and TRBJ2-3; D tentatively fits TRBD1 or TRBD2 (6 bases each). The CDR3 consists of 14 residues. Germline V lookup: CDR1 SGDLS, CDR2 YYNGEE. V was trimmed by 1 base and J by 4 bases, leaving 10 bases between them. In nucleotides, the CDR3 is TGTGCCAGCAGCGTAAGGGGGGCCCCAGATACGCAGTATTTT. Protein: CASSVRGAPDTQYF.

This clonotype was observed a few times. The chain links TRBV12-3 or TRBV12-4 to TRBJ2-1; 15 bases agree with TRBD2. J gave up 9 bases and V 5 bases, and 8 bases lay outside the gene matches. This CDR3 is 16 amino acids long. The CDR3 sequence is CASSLTGLAGGGEQFF. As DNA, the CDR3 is TGTGCCAGCAGTCTCACGGGACTAGCGGGGGGAGGTGAGCAGTTCTTC.

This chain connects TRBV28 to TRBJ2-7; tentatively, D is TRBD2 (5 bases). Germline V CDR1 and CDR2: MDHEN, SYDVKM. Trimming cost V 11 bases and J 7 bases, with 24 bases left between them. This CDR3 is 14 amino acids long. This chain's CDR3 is CAASPLEMSGEQYF. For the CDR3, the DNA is TGTGCCGCCTCACCTTTGGAGATGTCGGGGGAGCAGTACTTC. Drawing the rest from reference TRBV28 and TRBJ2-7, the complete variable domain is DVKVTQSSRYLVKRTGEKVFLECVQDMDHENMFWYRQDPGLGLRLIYFSYDVKMKEKGDIPEGYSVSREKKERFSLILESASTNQTSMYLCAASPLEMSGEQYFGPGTRLTVT.

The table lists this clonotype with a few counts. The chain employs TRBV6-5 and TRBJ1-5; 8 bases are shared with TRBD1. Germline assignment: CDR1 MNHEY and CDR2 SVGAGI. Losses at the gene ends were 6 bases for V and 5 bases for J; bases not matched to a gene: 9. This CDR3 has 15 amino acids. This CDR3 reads CASSLMDRADQPQHF. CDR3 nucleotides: TGTGCCAGCAGCTTAATGGACAGGGCGGATCAGCCCCAGCATTTT.

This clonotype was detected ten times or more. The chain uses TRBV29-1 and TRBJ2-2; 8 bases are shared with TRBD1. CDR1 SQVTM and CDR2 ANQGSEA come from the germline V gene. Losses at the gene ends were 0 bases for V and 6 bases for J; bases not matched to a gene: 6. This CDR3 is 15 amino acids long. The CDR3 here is CSVEDPGQGPGELFF. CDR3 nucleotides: TGCAGCGTTGAAGATCCCGGACAGGGTCCCGGGGAGCTGTTTTTT.

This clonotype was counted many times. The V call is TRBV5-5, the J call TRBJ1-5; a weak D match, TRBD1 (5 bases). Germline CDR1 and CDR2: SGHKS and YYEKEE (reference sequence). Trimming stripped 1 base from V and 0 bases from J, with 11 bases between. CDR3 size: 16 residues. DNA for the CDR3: TGTGCCAGCAGCTTGAGGTCGGGGGATAGCAATCAGCCCCAGCATTTT. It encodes CASSLRSGDSNQPQHF.

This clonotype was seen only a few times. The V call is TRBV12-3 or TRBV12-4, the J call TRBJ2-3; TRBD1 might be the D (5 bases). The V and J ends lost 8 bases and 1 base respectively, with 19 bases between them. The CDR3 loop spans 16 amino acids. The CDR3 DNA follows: TGTGCCAGCGGGTCCCCGGCAGGGTCCGGCACAGATACGCAGTATTTT. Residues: CASGSPAGSGTDTQYF.

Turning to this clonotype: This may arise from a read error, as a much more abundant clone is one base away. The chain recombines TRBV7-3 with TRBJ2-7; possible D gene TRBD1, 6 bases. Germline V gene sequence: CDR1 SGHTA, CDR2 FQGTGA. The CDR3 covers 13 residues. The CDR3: CASSPGTQAERYF. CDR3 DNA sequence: TGTGCCAGCAGCCCAGGGACACAGGCCGAGCGGTACTTC.

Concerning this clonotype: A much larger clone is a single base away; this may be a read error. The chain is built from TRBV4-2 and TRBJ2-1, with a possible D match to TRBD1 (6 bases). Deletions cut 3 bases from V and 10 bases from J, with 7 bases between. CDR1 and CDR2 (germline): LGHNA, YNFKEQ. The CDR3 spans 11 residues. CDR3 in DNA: TGTGCCAGCAGCCAGGGGACAGAGCAGTTCTTC. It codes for CASSQGTEQFF.

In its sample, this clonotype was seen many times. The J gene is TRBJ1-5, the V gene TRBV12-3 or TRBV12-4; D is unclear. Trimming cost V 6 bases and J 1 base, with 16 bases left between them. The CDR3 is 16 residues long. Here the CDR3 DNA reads TGTGCCAGCAGCCGACTAATATACCCGAGCAATCAGCCCCAGCATTTT. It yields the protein CASSRLIYPSNQPQHF.

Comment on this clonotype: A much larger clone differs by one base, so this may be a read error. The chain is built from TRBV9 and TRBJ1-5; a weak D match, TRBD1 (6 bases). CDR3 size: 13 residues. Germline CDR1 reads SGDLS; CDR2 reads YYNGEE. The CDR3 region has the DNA TGTGCCAGCAGCGTTGGTGGAGGACAGCCCCCGCATTTT. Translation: CASSVGGGQPPHF.

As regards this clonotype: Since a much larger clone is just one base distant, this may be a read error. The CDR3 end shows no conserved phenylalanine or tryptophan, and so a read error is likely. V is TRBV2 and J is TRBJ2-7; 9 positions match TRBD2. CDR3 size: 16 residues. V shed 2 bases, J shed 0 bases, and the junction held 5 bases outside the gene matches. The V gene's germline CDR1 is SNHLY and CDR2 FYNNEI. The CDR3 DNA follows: TGTGCCAGCAGTGAACTAGCGGGGCAGTACTCCTACGAGCAGTACCTC. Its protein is CASSELAGQYSYEQYL.